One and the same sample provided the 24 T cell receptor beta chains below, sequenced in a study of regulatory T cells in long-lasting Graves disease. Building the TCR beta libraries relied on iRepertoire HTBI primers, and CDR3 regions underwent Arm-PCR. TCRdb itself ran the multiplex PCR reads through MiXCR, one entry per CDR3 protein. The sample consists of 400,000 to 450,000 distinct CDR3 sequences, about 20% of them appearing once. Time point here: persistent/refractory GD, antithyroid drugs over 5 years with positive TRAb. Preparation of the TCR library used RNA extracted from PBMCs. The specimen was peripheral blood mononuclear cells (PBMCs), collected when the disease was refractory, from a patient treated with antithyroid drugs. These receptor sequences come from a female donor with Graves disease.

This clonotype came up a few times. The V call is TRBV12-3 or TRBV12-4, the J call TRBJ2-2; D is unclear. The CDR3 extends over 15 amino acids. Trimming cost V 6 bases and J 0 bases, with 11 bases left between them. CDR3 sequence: CASREQRTNTGELFF. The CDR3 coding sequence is TGTGCCAGCAGGGAACAGAGAACGAACACCGGGGAGCTGTTTTTT.

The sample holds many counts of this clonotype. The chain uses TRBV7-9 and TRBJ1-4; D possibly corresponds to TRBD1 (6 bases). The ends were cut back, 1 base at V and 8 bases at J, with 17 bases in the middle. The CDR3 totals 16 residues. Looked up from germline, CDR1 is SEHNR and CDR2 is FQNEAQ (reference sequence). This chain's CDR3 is CASSLEGVGTNEKLFF. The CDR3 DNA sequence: TGTGCCAGCAGCTTAGAGGGGGTGGGGACAAACGAAAAACTGTTTTTT.

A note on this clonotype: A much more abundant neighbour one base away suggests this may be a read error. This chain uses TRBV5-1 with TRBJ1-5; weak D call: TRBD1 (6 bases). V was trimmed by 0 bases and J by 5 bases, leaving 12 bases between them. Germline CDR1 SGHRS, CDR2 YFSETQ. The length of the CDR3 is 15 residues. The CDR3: CASSLGGRTDQPQHF. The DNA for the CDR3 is TGCGCCAGCAGCTTGGGCGGACGGACAGATCAGCCCCAGCATTTT. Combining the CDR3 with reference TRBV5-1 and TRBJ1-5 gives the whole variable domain KAGVTQTPRYLIKTRGQQVTLSCSPISGHRSVSWYQQTPGQGLQFLFEYFSETQRNKGNFPGRFSGRQFSNSRSEMNVSTLELGDSALYLCASSLGGRTDQPQHFGDGTRLSIL.

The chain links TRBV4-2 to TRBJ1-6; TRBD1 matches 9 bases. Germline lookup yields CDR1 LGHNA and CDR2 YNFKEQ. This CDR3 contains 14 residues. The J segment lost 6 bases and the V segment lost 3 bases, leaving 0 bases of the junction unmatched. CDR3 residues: CASSQDRGNSPLHF. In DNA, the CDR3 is TGTGCCAGCAGCCAGGACAGGGGTAATTCACCCCTCCACTTT.

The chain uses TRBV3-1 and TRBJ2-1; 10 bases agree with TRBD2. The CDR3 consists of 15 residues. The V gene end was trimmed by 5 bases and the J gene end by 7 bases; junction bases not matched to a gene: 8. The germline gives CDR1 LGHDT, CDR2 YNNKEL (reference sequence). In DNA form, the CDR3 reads TGTGCCAGCAGCGCAAGCGGGAGGGCCAAAAATGAGCAGTTCTTC. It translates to CASSASGRAKNEQFF.

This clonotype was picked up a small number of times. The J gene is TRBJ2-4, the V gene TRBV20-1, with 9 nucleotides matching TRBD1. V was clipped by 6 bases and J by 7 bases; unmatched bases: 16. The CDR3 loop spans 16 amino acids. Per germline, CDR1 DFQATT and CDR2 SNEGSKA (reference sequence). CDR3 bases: TGCAGTGCAAAAGGGGACAGGGTAGCCAGCCCGAACATTCAGTACTTC. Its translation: CSAKGDRVASPNIQYF.

The CDR3 loop reads CSACRTSGSFYNEQFF. Here the CDR3 DNA reads TGCAGTGCGTGTCGGACTAGCGGGAGCTTCTACAATGAGCAGTTCTTC. This chain joins TRBV20-1 and TRBJ2-1; 13 bases are a match to TRBD2. The CDR3 loop spans 16 amino acids. The J segment lost 3 bases and the V segment lost 6 bases, leaving 8 bases of the junction unmatched. Germline loops: CDR1 DFQATT, CDR2 SNEGSKA (reference sequence).

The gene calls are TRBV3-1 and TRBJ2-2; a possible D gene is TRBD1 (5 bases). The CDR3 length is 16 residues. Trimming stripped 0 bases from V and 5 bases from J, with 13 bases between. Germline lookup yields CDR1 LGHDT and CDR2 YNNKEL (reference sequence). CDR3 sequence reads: CASSQDRNRRTGELFF. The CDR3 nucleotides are TGTGCCAGCAGCCAAGATCGTAACAGGCGTACCGGGGAGCTGTTTTTT. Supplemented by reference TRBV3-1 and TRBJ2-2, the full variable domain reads DTAVSQTPKYLVTQMGNDKSIKCEQNLGHDTMYWYKQDSKKFLKIMFSYNNKELIINETVPNRFSPKSPDKAHLNLHINSLELGDSAVYFCASSQDRNRRTGELFFGEGSRLTVL.

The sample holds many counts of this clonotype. CDR3 DNA: TGTGCCAGTAGTGCGGGGACAGTCCTCCGGACAGAAGCTTTCTTT. This translates into CASSAGTVLRTEAFF. The chain has TRBV19 and TRBJ1-1; 7 bases align to TRBD1. With 5 bases clipped from V and 8 bases from J, the junction kept 14 bases outside the gene matches. From germline, CDR1 is LNHDA and CDR2 SQIVND (reference sequence). The CDR3 contains 15 residues.

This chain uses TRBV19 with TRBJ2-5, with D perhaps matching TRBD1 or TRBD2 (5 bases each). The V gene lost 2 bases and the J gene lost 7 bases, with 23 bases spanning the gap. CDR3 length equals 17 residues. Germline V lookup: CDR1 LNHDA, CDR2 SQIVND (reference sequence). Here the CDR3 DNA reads TGTGCCAGTAGTATAAATCCCCCGGGGACGGGCCGCGTGACCCAGTACTTC. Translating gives CASSINPPGTGRVTQYF.

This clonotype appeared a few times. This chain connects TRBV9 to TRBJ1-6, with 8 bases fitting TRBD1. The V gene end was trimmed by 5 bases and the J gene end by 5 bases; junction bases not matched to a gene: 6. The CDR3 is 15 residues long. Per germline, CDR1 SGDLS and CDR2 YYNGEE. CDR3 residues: CASSSPGQDNSPLHF. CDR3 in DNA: TGTGCCAGCAGTTCCCCGGGACAGGATAATTCACCCCTCCACTTT.

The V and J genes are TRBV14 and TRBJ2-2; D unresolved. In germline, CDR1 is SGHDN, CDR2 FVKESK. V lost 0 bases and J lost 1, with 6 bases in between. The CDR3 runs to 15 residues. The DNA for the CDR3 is TGTGCCAGCAGCCAAGACGTCGGGAACACCGGGGAGCTGTTTTTT. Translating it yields CASSQDVGNTGELFF. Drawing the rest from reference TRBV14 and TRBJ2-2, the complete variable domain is EAGVTQFPSHSVIEKGQTVTLRCDPISGHDNLYWYRRVMGKEIKFLLHFVKESKQDESGMPNNRFLAERTGGTYSTLKVQPAELEDSGVYFCASSQDVGNTGELFFGEGSRLTVL.

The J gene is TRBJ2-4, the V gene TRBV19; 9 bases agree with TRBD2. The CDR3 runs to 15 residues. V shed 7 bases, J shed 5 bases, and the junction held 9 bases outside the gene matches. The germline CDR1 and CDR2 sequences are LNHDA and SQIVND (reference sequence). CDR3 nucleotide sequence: TGTGCCAGTATCGTCTGGACTAGCGACCAAAACATTCAGTACTTC. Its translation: CASIVWTSDQNIQYF.

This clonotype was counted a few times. The CDR3 sequence: CSASAGTGKIYEQYF. The CDR3 DNA follows: TGCAGTGCTAGCGCGGGGACAGGGAAGATCTACGAGCAGTACTTC. The J gene is TRBJ2-7, the V gene TRBV20-1; 9 nucleotides agree with TRBD1. V was pared by 3 bases and J by 3 bases, with 9 bases of the junction left unmatched. The germline V gene has CDR1 DFQATT and CDR2 SNEGSKA (reference sequence). This CDR3 region has 15 residues.

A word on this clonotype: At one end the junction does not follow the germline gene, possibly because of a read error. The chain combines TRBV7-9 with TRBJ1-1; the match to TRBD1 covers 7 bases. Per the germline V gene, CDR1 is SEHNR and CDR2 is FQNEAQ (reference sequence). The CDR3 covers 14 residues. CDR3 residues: CASRFLNRGAEASF. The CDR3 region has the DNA TGTGCCAGCAGATTTCTAAACAGGGGCGCTGAAGCTTCCTTT.

The CDR3 DNA follows: TGTGCCAGCAGTTACACGGCTGGAAACACCATATATTTT. Translating it yields CASSYTAGNTIYF. V is TRBV6-9 and J is TRBJ1-3; D is ambiguous. Germline lookup yields CDR1 MNHGY and CDR2 SVAAGI. The V gene lost 3 bases and the J gene lost 2 bases, with 5 bases spanning the gap. The CDR3 is 13 amino acids.

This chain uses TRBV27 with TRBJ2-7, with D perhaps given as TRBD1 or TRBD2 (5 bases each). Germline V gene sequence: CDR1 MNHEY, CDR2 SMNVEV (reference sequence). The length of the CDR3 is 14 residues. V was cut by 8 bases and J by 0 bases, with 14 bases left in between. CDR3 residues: CASGFGDGSYEQYF. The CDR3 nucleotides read TGTGCCAGCGGATTTGGGGACGGCTCCTACGAGCAGTACTTC.

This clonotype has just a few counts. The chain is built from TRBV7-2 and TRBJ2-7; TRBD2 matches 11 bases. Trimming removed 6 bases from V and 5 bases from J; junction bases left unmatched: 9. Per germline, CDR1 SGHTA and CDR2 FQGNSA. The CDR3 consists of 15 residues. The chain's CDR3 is CASRGLAEWGNEQYF. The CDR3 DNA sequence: TGTGCCAGCAGGGGACTAGCGGAGTGGGGGAACGAGCAGTACTTC.

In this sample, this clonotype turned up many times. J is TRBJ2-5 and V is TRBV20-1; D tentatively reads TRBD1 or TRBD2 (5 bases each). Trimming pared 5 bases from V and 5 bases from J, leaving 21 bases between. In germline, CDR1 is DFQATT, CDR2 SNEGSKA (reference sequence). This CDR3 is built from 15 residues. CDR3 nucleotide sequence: TGCAGTGCTCAGACACGGGACCCCAGAAAGGAGACCCAGTACTTC. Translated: CSAQTRDPRKETQYF.

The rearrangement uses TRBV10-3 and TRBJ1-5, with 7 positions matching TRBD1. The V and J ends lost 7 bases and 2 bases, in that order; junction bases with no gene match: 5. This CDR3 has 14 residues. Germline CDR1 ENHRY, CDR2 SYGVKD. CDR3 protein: CAIKTGEGNQPQHF. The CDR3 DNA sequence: TGTGCCATCAAAACAGGGGAGGGCAATCAGCCCCAGCATTTT.

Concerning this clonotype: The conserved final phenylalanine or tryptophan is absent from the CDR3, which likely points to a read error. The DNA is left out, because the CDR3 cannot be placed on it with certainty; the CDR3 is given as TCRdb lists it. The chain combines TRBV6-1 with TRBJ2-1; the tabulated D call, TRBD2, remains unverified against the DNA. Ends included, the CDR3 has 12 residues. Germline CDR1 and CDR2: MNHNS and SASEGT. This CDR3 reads CASSNPLASGVL.

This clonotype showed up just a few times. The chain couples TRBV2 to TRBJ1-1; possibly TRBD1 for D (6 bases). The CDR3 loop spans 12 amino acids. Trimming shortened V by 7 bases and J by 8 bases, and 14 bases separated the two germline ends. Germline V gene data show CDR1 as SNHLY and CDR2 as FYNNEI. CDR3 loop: CASKNIQGEAFF. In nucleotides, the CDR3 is TGTGCCAGCAAGAATATACAGGGAGAAGCTTTCTTT. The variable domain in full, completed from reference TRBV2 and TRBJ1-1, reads EPEVTQTPSHQVTQMGQEVILRCVPISNHLYFYWYRQILGQKVEFLVSFYNNEISEKSEIFDDQFSVERPDGSNFTLKIRSTKLEDSAMYFCASKNIQGEAFFGQGTRLTVV.

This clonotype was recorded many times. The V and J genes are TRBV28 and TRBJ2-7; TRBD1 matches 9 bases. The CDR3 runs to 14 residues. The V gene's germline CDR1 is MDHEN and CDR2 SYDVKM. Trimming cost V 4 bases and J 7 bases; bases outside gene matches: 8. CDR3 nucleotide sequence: TGTGCCAGCAGTTCGGCTACAGGGGGCGCTGAGCAGTACTTC. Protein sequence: CASSSATGGAEQYF.

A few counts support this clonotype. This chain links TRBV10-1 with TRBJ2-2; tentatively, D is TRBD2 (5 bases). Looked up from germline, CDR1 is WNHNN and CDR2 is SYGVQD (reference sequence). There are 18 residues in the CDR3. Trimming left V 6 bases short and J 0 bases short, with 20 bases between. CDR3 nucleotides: TGCGCCAGCAGGATGGACTCCCGAGACCCCCCGAACACCGGGGAGCTGTTTTTT. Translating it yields CASRMDSRDPPNTGELFF.